Described below is a single T cell receptor beta chain sequence and its context. TCRdb re-analysed the PCR reads in MiXCR, keeping a single row per CDR3 protein. The table shows around 480,000 distinct CDR3 sequences, with about a fifth occurring only once. Trimming took 5 bases from V and 7 from J; bases not matched to a gene: 10. Looked up from germline, CDR1 is SEHNR and CDR2 is FQNEAQ (reference sequence). This CDR3 contains 15 residues. This sample is part of a study of molecular identifiers for immune sequencing clone quantification. Study-level information: Replicate experiments took RNA from around 20,000 or 100,000 naive CD8 cells, divided it five ways and sequenced four.

Sequencing used naive CD8+ T cells from blood, with Jurkat cell RNA spiked in. The sample's subset: FACS-sorted CD8+CD4-CCR7+CD45RA+ naive T cells. The rearrangement links TRBV7-9 to TRBJ2-4; 8 bases are shared with TRBD1. This clonotype was obtained from a human donor in good health. Some libraries in this study had Jurkat cell RNA spiked in. This CDR3 is CASSQGPGGANIQYF. CDR3 coding DNA: TGTGCCAGCAGCCAAGGTCCAGGGGGCGCGAACATTCAGTACTTC. Together with reference TRBV7-9 and TRBJ2-4, the CDR3 gives the full variable domain: DTGVSQNPRHKITKRGQNVTFRCDPISEHNRLYWYRQTLGQGPEFLTYFQNEAQLEKSRLLSDRFSAERPKGSFSTLEIQRTEQGDSAMYLCASSQGPGGANIQYFGAGTRLSVL.